The 20 T cell receptor beta chains below all came from one sample that was sequenced in a study of blood T cell repertoires in COVID-19. Repertoires were generated with immunoSEQ multiplex PCR, while TCRdb's copy carries only in-frame clones and drops some. The sample includes 95,000 to 150,000 clones, 80% seen only once; the top ten take more than 15%. Material for sequencing was peripheral blood. The receptors stem from a man aged 55 to 70 with active or convalescent COVID-19.

CDR3 in DNA: TGTGCCAGCAGCGTGAGTTCGACTTATCAAGAGACCCAGTACTTC. The encoded protein is CASSVSSTYQETQYF. V is TRBV7-8 and J is TRBJ2-5; the D is unclear. The CDR3 is 15 residues long. CDR1 and CDR2 (germline): SGHVS, FQNEAQ. Trimming took 5 bases from V and 2 from J, leaving 15 bases between them.

The table lists this clone with a few counts. This rearrangement joins TRBV6-4 to TRBJ2-3, with 7 bases that match TRBD2. Trimming removed 3 bases from V and 2 bases from J; junction bases left unmatched: 5. From germline, CDR1 is MRHNA and CDR2 SNTAGT. The CDR3 is 15 residues long. The CDR3 DNA reads as TGTGCCAGCAGTGAAGGGACTACGCACACAGATACGCAGTATTTT. This gives the protein CASSEGTTHTDTQYF.

The genes are TRBV18 and TRBJ1-1, with D unresolved. Germline loops: CDR1 KGHSH, CDR2 LQKENI. This CDR3 region has 15 residues. V was clipped by 2 bases and J by 0 bases, with 10 bases between them. The CDR3 nucleotides read TGTGCCAGCTCACCAGTGAGTTTCATGAACACTGAAGCTTTCTTT. This encodes CASSPVSFMNTEAFF.

This clone was seen more than once but under ten times. The chain recombines TRBV12-2 with TRBJ1-1; TRBD1, as called in the table, went unchecked against the DNA. TRBV12-2 corresponds to a pseudogene. There are 10 residues in the CDR3. The CDR3 bases are TGTGCAAGCGGCAGGGATCCGGCTTTCTTT. Translation gives CASGRDPAFF.

The chain combines TRBV5-5 with TRBJ1-6; possible D gene TRBD1, 5 bases. This CDR3 has 16 amino acids. Deletions cut 1 base from V and 13 bases from J, with 21 bases between. Per germline, CDR1 SGHKS and CDR2 YYEKEE (reference sequence). In DNA, the CDR3 is TGTGCCAGCAGCTTGAGTCTAAAGGACAAACTTGGGCCCCTCCACTTT. Its protein product is CASSLSLKDKLGPLHF.

V and J are TRBV20-1 and TRBJ2-2; possibly TRBD1 for D (5 bases). The V end was cut by 3 bases, the J end by 3 bases, with 14 bases between. The CDR3 spans 15 residues. The germline gives CDR1 DFQATT, CDR2 SNEGSKA (reference sequence). The CDR3 loop reads CSASQSGHDTGELFF. The CDR3 DNA follows: TGCAGTGCTAGTCAATCAGGGCATGACACCGGGGAGCTGTTTTTT.

V is TRBV4-3 and J is TRBJ1-5; 9 nucleotides align to TRBD1. The CDR3 sequence is 13 residues long. V lost 0 bases and J lost 11; bases outside the gene matches: 2. Germline V lookup: CDR1 LGHNA, CDR2 YSLEER. The CDR3 coding sequence is TGCGCCAGCAGCCAAGATAGGGACAGGGCCCAGCATTTT. Protein: CASSQDRDRAQHF.

The chain recombines TRBV28 with TRBJ1-5, with TRBD1 identical over 9 bases. Trimming removed 4 bases from V and 7 bases from J; junction bases left unmatched: 2. Germline V gene sequence: CDR1 MDHEN, CDR2 SYDVKM. There are 13 residues in the CDR3. DNA of the CDR3: TGTGCCAGCAGTTGGACAGGGGAACAGCCCCAGCATTTT. Translated, it gives CASSWTGEQPQHF.

The chain links TRBV7-9 to TRBJ2-3; 11 bases match TRBD2. V was clipped by 0 bases and J by 2 bases; unmatched bases: 4. The CDR3 spans 17 residues. Per the germline V gene, CDR1 is SEHNR and CDR2 is FQNEAQ (reference sequence). The CDR3 loop is CASSLALAGGLTDTQYF. The CDR3 nucleotides are TGTGCCAGCAGCTTAGCGCTAGCGGGAGGACTCACAGATACGCAGTATTTT. Full variable domain (rest looked up from reference TRBV7-9 and TRBJ2-3): DTGVSQNPRHKITKRGQNVTFRCDPISEHNRLYWYRQTLGQGPEFLTYFQNEAQLEKSRLLSDRFSAERPKGSFSTLEIQRTEQGDSAMYLCASSLALAGGLTDTQYFGPGTRLTVL.

The chain combines TRBV10-3 with TRBJ2-3; 7 nucleotides line up with TRBD2. The trim removed 4 bases at V and 0 bases at J, leaving 7 bases unmatched. From germline, CDR1 is ENHRY and CDR2 SYGVKD. The CDR3 sequence is 16 residues long. Here the CDR3 reads CAISGGGSGSTDTQYF. The CDR3 DNA follows: TGTGCCATCAGTGGGGGGGGTAGCGGAAGCACAGATACGCAGTATTTT.

The rearrangement links TRBV27 to TRBJ2-5; 14 bases are a match to TRBD2. Germline V CDR1 and CDR2: MNHEY, SMNVEV (reference sequence). The CDR3 runs 17 residues. V dropped 5 bases and J dropped 5; count of bases not matched to a gene: 10. CDR3 nucleotide sequence: TGTGCCAGCAGTCACAGTCTGACTAGCGGGAGGGCGGAGACCCAGTACTTC. Translating gives CASSHSLTSGRAETQYF.

The chain combines TRBV3-1 (or the pseudogene TRBV3-2) with TRBJ2-1, with D possibly being TRBD2 (6 bases). The germline V gene encodes CDR1 LGHDT and CDR2 YNNKEL (reference sequence). Trimming took off 1 base at V and 9 bases at J, with 10 bases between the two ends. This CDR3 has 13 amino acids. The CDR3 region has the DNA TGTGCCAGCAGCCAAGGCCGGGAGAGTGAGCAGTTCTTC. Protein: CASSQGRESEQFF.

This CDR3 is CASSMAVCTTQYF. The CDR3 DNA is TGTGCCAGCAGCATGGCGGTGTGTACGACGCAGTACTTC. The chain uses TRBV21-1 and TRBJ2-7; the listed D gene, TRBD2, was not tested against the DNA. TRBV21-1 is a pseudogene. CDR3 size: 13 residues.

The chain employs TRBV4-1 and TRBJ2-7; 11 bases are a match to TRBD1. The germline V gene has CDR1 MGHRA and CDR2 YSYEKL. V dropped 3 bases and J dropped 8; count of bases not matched to a gene: 15. The CDR3 sequence is 17 residues long. The CDR3 DNA is TGCGCCAGCAGCCATGGCGGACAGGGGGCCACCTCGGGGAAGCAGTACTTC. It yields the protein CASSHGGQGATSGKQYF.

The sample holds one count of this clone. The chain uses TRBV3-1 (or the pseudogene TRBV3-2) and TRBJ1-4; D is unresolved. With 1 base removed from V and 4 bases from J, the gap between germline ends came to 7 bases. The CDR3 runs 14 residues. Per germline, CDR1 LGHDT and CDR2 YNNKEL (reference sequence). CDR3 DNA: TGTGCCAGCAGCCAAGTCACAGATAATGAAAAACTGTTTTTT. This gives the protein CASSQVTDNEKLFF.

CDR3 amino acids: CASSFRAGEHETQYF. CDR3 DNA: TGTGCCAGCAGCTTTCGTGCGGGAGAGCACGAGACCCAGTACTTC. The V gene is TRBV11-2, the J gene TRBJ2-5, with 7 bases aligning to TRBD2. The CDR3 runs to 15 residues. The V gene end was trimmed by 3 bases and the J gene end by 5 bases; junction bases not matched to a gene: 9. Germline CDR1 and CDR2: SGHAT and FQNNGV.

The chain is built from TRBV4-1 and TRBJ2-7; TRBD1 agrees at 10 bases. Trimming took 0 bases from V and 11 from J; bases not matched to a gene: 10. Germline CDR1 reads MGHRA; CDR2 reads YSYEKL. The CDR3 is 15 amino acids. The CDR3, as DNA: TGCGCCAGCAGCCAAGATCTGACAGGGGGCGGCAAGGAGTACTTC. Its protein product is CASSQDLTGGGKEYF.

This clone was found a few times. The chain recombines TRBV6-5 with TRBJ1-2; D perhaps matches TRBD1 (5 bases). This CDR3 contains 12 residues. The V end was cut by 8 bases, the J end by 6 bases, with 13 bases between. The germline gives CDR1 MNHEY, CDR2 SVGAGI. CDR3 sequence reads: CASGPGGNGYTF. Here the CDR3 DNA reads TGTGCCAGCGGCCCGGGGGGAAATGGCTACACCTTC.

This chain uses TRBV14 with TRBJ2-1; 12 bases line up with TRBD1. V trimming: 4 bases; J trimming: 8 bases; junction bases outside the gene matches: 9. This CDR3 comprises 16 residues. Germline-derived CDR1 and CDR2 are SGHDN and FVKESK. The CDR3 DNA is TGTGCCAGCAGCCCGCTGGGACAGGGGGCTGAGCATGAGCAGTTCTTC. Encoded protein: CASSPLGQGAEHEQFF.

This clone has just a few counts. The same CDR3 arises from other DNA sequences in this sample as well. CDR3 nucleotide sequence: TGTGCCAGCAGTTTAGGAGCGGGAGTAGATACGCAGTATTTT. Its translation is CASSLGAGVDTQYF. The chain recombines TRBV28 with TRBJ2-3; 8 bases are shared with TRBD2. Trimming took 2 bases from V and 5 from J; bases not matched to a gene: 3. The V gene's germline CDR1 is MDHEN and CDR2 SYDVKM. The CDR3 length is 14 residues.